Listed below are T cell receptor beta chains from one sample, sequenced in a study of low-dose radiotherapy and immunotherapy resistance in tumors. TCRdb reprocessed the reads via MiXCR and lists one record per CDR3 protein. The top ten clones hold around 13% of a sample with approximately 91,000 distinct CDR3 sequences, 20% to 25% of them seen once. Sequencing used PBMCs, obtained after low-dose radiotherapy plus immunotherapy. These receptors originate from a female donor with ovarian cancer. CDR3s include the opening cysteine and the closing phenylalanine or tryptophan.

V gene,J gene,CDR3 protein
TRBV12-3/TRBV12-4,TRBJ1-5,CASSFKGADYSNQPQHF
TRBV20-1,TRBJ2-1,CSATNDVRNEQFF
TRBV29-1,TRBJ2-7,CSARLAGVEQYF
TRBV7-8,TRBJ1-1,CASSFQGANTEAFF
TRBV3-1,TRBJ1-1,CASSQPGRGTEAFF
TRBV7-3,TRBJ2-6,CASSLSLAAGANVLTF
TRBV29-1,TRBJ2-3,CSVRRDTQYF
TRBV5-1,TRBJ2-7,CASSLGAGADEQYF
TRBV7-9,TRBJ2-1,CASSLVLRYNEQFF
TRBV10-1,TRBJ2-4,CASSESRTGGSNIQYF
TRBV7-8,TRBJ2-7,CASSFFNYEQYF
TRBV5-1,TRBJ2-1,CASSPSFGEQFF
TRBV20-1,TRBJ2-1,CSAREASGRARNEQFF
TRBV30,TRBJ2-1,CAWGGYNEQFF
TRBV10-3,TRBJ1-2,CAIRREGNYGYTF
TRBV20-1,TRBJ2-1,CSARSGRAGGNEQFF
TRBV7-2,TRBJ1-2,CASSFGGNNYGYTF
TRBV28,TRBJ2-5,CASSQKRLAEQETQYF
TRBV7-9,TRBJ2-3,CASSLDAAGPGVGTDTQYF